This paragraph covers one T cell receptor beta chain sequence. Its antigen remains unknown. The data belong to a study of T cells in narcolepsy. Study-wide context: Donors had narcolepsy type 1 or type 2, or were healthy controls. Study-wide results and caveats: Autoreactive HCRT-specific and TRIB2-specific clonotypes were marked in same-patient CSF-versus-blood CD4+ comparisons. Autoreactive clone sequences were missing from some blood memory CD4+ repertoires. Reportedly, autoreactive clonotypes were serially detected in patients' blood but not controls'.

TCRdb keeps only in-frame clones here, not all; method: immunoSEQ multiplex PCR. In the table there are about 30,000 clones, 75% to 85% of which are singletons. CDR1 MDHEN and CDR2 SYDVKM come from the germline V gene. CDR3 length equals 14 residues. The V gene lost 4 bases and the J gene lost 4 bases, with 11 bases spanning the gap. Sequencing used CD45RA- memory CD4+ T cells from PBMCs. This TCR was sampled from a human donor with narcolepsy. The chain is built from TRBV28 and TRBJ1-5, with D unclear. In DNA, the CDR3 is TGTGCCAGCAGTTCTGGAGGAGATAATCAGCCCCAGCATTTT. This codes for CASSSGGDNQPQHF. Full variable domain (missing parts from reference TRBV28 and TRBJ1-5): DVKVTQSSRYLVKRTGEKVFLECVQDMDHENMFWYRQDPGLGLRLIYFSYDVKMKEKGDIPEGYSVSREKKERFSLILESASTNQTSMYLCASSSGGDNQPQHFGDGTRLSIL.